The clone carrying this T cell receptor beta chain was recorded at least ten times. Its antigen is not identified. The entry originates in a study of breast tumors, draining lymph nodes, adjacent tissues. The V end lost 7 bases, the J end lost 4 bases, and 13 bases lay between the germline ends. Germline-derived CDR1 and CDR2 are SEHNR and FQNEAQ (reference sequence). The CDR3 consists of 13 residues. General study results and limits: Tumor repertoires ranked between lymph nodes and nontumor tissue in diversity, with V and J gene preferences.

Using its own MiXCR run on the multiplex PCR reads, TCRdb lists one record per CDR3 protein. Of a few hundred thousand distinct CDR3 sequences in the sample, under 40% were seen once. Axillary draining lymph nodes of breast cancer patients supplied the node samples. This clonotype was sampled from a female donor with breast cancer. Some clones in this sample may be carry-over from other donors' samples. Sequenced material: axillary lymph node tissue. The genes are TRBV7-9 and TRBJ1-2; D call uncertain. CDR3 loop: CASNRGGSYGYTF. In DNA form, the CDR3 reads TGTGCCAGCAACCGTGGAGGGAGCTATGGCTACACCTTC. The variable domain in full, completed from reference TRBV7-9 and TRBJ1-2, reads DTGVSQNPRHKITKRGQNVTFRCDPISEHNRLYWYRQTLGQGPEFLTYFQNEAQLEKSRLLSDRFSAERPKGSFSTLEIQRTEQGDSAMYLCASNRGGSYGYTFGSGTRLTVV.